This T cell receptor beta chain was sequenced for a study of cytomegalovirus exposure and HLA in healthy donors. Trimming took 5 bases from V and 4 from J; bases not matched to a gene: 6. The CDR3 extends over 13 amino acids. Germline V lookup: CDR1 GTSNPN, CDR2 SVGIG (reference sequence). Points on this clone: Its antigen remains unidentified.

Study-wide results and caveats: With later analysis, a missense DCLRE1C variant became linked to TCR beta V- and J-gene trimming.

60 Vbeta and 13 Jbeta primers were used in PCR. Method: immunoSEQ multiplex PCR; TCRdb's copy keeps in-frame clones and lacks some. The sample records 100,000 to 150,000 clones, roughly 80% being singletons. The sequence came from a boy younger than 18 in good health and CMV-seronegative. The chain recombines TRBV30 with TRBJ2-5; 8 bases align to TRBD2. Specimen: PBMCs. The chain's CDR3 is CAWAGGLGETQYF. The CDR3 DNA follows: TGTGCCTGGGCGGGGGGCTTGGGAGAGACCCAGTACTTC.